The rows below give T cell receptor beta chains drawn from one sample of a study of CD8 T cells in ankylosing spondylitis. TCRdb used MiXCR to reprocess the 5' RACE reads, holding one entry per CDR3 protein. The table records under 850,000 distinct CDR3 sequences, roughly 19% of them present only once. The sequenced material came from blood, either unsorted or a sorted T cell fraction (not recorded which). The receptors come from a male donor with ankylosing spondylitis. CDR3s include the opening cysteine and the closing phenylalanine or tryptophan. The D gene is left open where the match is weak. The listing skips clone size in some rows; elsewhere it reads once, few, many or a size class.

j_gene	v_gene	d_gene	abundance	CDR3nt	CDR3aa
TRBJ2-1	TRBV4-3	TRBD2	NA	TGCGCCAGCAGCCAACAAGGACTAGTGGGCCCCTACAATGAGCAGTTCTTC	CASSQQGLVGPYNEQFF
TRBJ1-1	TRBV5-6	TRBD1	NA	TGTGCCAGCACCCAACAGGGGGCCGCCACTGAAGCTTTCTTT	CASTQQGAATEAFF
TRBJ1-4	TRBV5-5	TRBD1	NA	TGTGCCAGCACCCAGGGGGTACTGAATGAAAAACTGTTTTTT	CASTQGVLNEKLFF
TRBJ1-1	TRBV5-1	NA	few	TGCGCCAGCATCCCGCCGGTAGGCACTGAAGCTTTCTTT	CASIPPVGTEAFF
TRBJ1-1	TRBV20-1	NA	few	TGCAGTGCTAGGGAGGGGTACACTGAAGCTTTCTTT	CSAREGYTEAFF
TRBJ2-3	TRBV7-6	TRBD1	many	TGTGCCAGCAGCCACCACGGACAGGGAATCACAGATACGCAGTATTTT	CASSHHGQGITDTQYF
TRBJ1-1	TRBV5-1	NA	few	TGCGCCAGCAGCTTCCCCCTGTCCGAAGCTTTCTTT	CASSFPLSEAFF
TRBJ1-2	TRBV28	TRBD1	NA	TGTGCCAGCAGTCCACTGGACAGGGAGAGTACCGGCTACACCTTC	CASSPLDRESTGYTF
TRBJ1-3	TRBV7-7	NA	NA	TGTGCCAGCAGCTCGGAGGGCCCTGGAAACACCATATATTTT	CASSSEGPGNTIYF
TRBJ2-7	TRBV29-1	TRBD2	NA	TGCAGCGTTTTCTCCAGCGGGGATTACGAGCAGTACTTC	CSVFSSGDYEQYF
TRBJ2-5	TRBV5-1	NA	NA	TGCGCCAGCAGCTTGATACGGGAAGAAGAGACCCAGTACTTC	CASSLIREEETQYF
TRBJ1-2	TRBV12-3/TRBV12-4	NA	few	TGTGCCAGCAGTTTTGGGCAGGCTGCGCCCCACTATGGCTACACCTTC	CASSFGQAAPHYGYTF
TRBJ2-7	TRBV6-5	NA	few	TGTGCCAGCAGTTACTCGCCGGGGCAGGGACTTAACGAGCAGTACTTC	CASSYSPGQGLNEQYF
TRBJ2-5	TRBV6-2/TRBV6-3	NA	NA	TGTGCCAGCAGTTACGCGGTGGATCAAGAGACCCAGTACTTC	CASSYAVDQETQYF
TRBJ1-2	TRBV7-9	NA	few	TGTGCCAGCAGCTTAGTTGAAGGGATCAGAAACTATGGCTACACCTTC	CASSLVEGIRNYGYTF
TRBJ2-1	TRBV21-1	NA	few	TGTGCCAGCAGCAAAGCAACTAGCGGGAGTTTGTATGAGCAGTTCTTC	CASSKATSGSLYEQFF
TRBJ1-2	TRBV6-6	NA	NA	TGTGCCAGCGCGCCGGGAGGATATGGCTACACCTTC	CASAPGGYGYTF
TRBJ2-7	TRBV7-8	TRBD2	NA	TGTGCCAGCAGACCCGGACTAGCGTCCTACGAGCAGTACTTC	CASRPGLASYEQYF
TRBJ1-2	TRBV12-3/TRBV12-4	TRBD1	NA	TGTGCCAGCAGTACCCAAACGGACAGGGCCTATGGCTACACCTTC	CASSTQTDRAYGYTF
TRBJ2-7	TRBV4-2	TRBD2	few	TGTGCCAGCAGCCAAGAAGGCGCTACTAGCGGGCTTTACTACGAGCAGTACTTC	CASSQEGATSGLYYEQYF
TRBJ1-2	TRBV20-1	NA	NA	TGCAGTGCTAGAGGTGGGGGAGGTCCCTATGGCTACACCTTC	CSARGGGGPYGYTF
TRBJ1-2	TRBV29-1	TRBD1	NA	TGCAGCGCCTGGGACAGCTATGGCTACACCTTC	CSAWDSYGYTF
TRBJ1-1	TRBV29-1	NA	many	TGCAGCGCTGGGGTCAATGAAGCTTTCTTT	CSAGVNEAFF
TRBJ2-6	TRBV7-2	NA	NA	TGTGCCAGCAGCTTATCGGGTACAGGTGGGGCCAACGTCCTGACTTTC	CASSLSGTGGANVLTF
TRBJ1-1	TRBV5-1	TRBD1	NA	TGCGCCAGCAGCATACAGGGGTGGTTCACTGAAGCTTTCTTT	CASSIQGWFTEAFF
TRBJ1-2	TRBV6-1	TRBD1	many	TGTGCCACCAGGGTAAAACAGGGGACCTATGGCTACACCTTC	CATRVKQGTYGYTF
TRBJ2-1	TRBV4-2	TRBD2	NA	TGTGCCAGCAGCCCCGGGGGCGGGAGGGGTTACAATGAGCAGTTCTTC	CASSPGGGRGYNEQFF
TRBJ2-7	TRBV5-1	NA	many	TGCGCCAGCAGCTTACCGCGACTGGGCGGGCAAAGCTCCTACGAGCAGTACTTC	CASSLPRLGGQSSYEQYF